This section outlines one T cell receptor (beta chain) sequence together with its context. The antigen remains undetermined. Clones were sequenced by immunoSEQ multiplex PCR, and TCRdb holds only the in-frame ones, with some missing. This table holds tens of thousands of clones, 65% to 90% found once. These data originate in a study of OX40 agonist ivuxolimab in advanced cancers. The study's findings and limits: Patients who responded partially at 0.1-3.0 mg/kg showed clonal expansion ranking among the lowest.

This CDR3 region has 13 residues. Trimming removed 1 base at V and 0 bases at J, with 5 bases between. Per the germline V gene, CDR1 is GTSNPN and CDR2 is SVGIG (reference sequence). The specimen comprised CD4+ or CD8+ T cells sorted from blood, sampled in a trial of the OX40 agonist ivuxolimab. This chain links TRBV30 with TRBJ2-3; no definite D call. This TCR came from an adult with an advanced solid tumor such as melanoma, head and neck, liver or kidney cancer. CDR3: CAWSEGSTDTQYF. As DNA, the CDR3 is TGTGCCTGGAGTGAAGGGAGCACAGATACGCAGTATTTT.